This T cell receptor beta chain is from a study of PD-1 blockade in classical Hodgkin lymphoma. The study, taken as a whole, reports: Baseline diversity resembling that of newly diagnosed patients was seen in complete responders. Anyone who began nivolumab under 1 year after ASCT was excluded. Sources of repertoire differences remain undefined, possibly disease activity or prior therapy.

As to this clone: Its antigen is unknown.

CDR3 size: 15 residues. Germline lookup yields CDR1 SNHLY and CDR2 FYNNEI. Deletions cut 5 bases from V and 2 bases from J, with 16 bases between. The method was immunoSEQ multiplex PCR; TCRdb's version includes in-frame clones alone and lacks a portion of them. The data hold 30,000 or so clones, with 75% to 85% observed a single time. Relapse was seen in all patients after autologous stem cell transplantation, and brentuximab vedotin exposure was variable. The starting material was peripheral blood mononuclear cells (PBMCs), obtained at baseline. V and J are TRBV2 and TRBJ2-7; D possibly matches TRBD1 or TRBD2 (5 bases each). This sequence was found in a human donor with classical Hodgkin lymphoma. In nucleotides, the CDR3 is TGTGCCAGCAGTCGTCCCGGGACCGAGCCCTACGAGCAGTACTTC. Protein: CASSRPGTEPYEQYF. The full variable domain, completed using reference TRBV2 and TRBJ2-7, is EPEVTQTPSHQVTQMGQEVILRCVPISNHLYFYWYRQILGQKVEFLVSFYNNEISEKSEIFDDQFSVERPDGSNFTLKIRSTKLEDSAMYFCASSRPGTEPYEQYFGPGTRLTVT.